This TCR beta chain was identified during a study of blood T cell repertoires in COVID-19 (dated by TCRdb to 2020 to 2022). About the study as a whole: Samples covering the acute and convalescent phases of COVID-19 were provided by collaborators in the United States, Italy and Spain. The material from the prospective study consisted of cDNA or gDNA derived from T cells, B-cell-depleted T cells, or PBMCs. Deeply sampled blood TCRbeta repertoires from subjects exposed to, actively infected with, or recovered from COVID-19 were included in the dataset. The repertoires were released in a freely available public database meant as a resource for research on the immune response to SARS-CoV-2. The samples were drawn from two sources: the first 160 participants of the ongoing ImmuneRACE study, and some 1,300 subjects contributed by 6 global collaborators. Sample metadata almost always included a de-identified subject ID, COVID-19 status, age in years and sex. Where available, HLA class I and class II types were taken from metadata supplied by the sample provider and were not determined by assay-based typing. General conclusions and limits of the study: The quantity of clinical and demographic metadata differed by source and by participant and was supplied without curation.

A note on this clone: Its target antigen remains unknown. No much larger clone exists at a distance of one base, and base qualities are not known. The same CDR3 arises from other DNA sequences in this sample as well.

CDR1 SEHNR and CDR2 FQNEAQ are derived from the germline V gene (reference sequence). Trimmed from V: 5 bases; trimmed from J: 3 bases; junction bases lacking a gene match: 0. The CDR3 runs 12 residues from the cysteine to the phenylalanine. The only DNA kept is the CDR3, 36 bases in frame from the first base. TCRbeta CDR3 regions were amplified from genomic DNA by means of the immunoSEQ Assay, a bias-controlled multiplex PCR. Per the original workflow: Within the assay, amplification of reference gene primers was used to estimate how many nucleated cells each sample contained. Sequence reads were collapsed and filtered to measure the absolute abundance of every unique TCRbeta CDR3 rearrangement. For each sample, productive Simpson clonality was calculated as the square root of Simpson's diversity index across productive rearrangements. TCRdb provides this immuneACCESS table in a form limited to in-frame rearrangements. Some clones are lacking; in checked studies, under half of them reflect an unresolved V gene, and why the rest are absent is not known. That table gives V, J and clone size, and the DNA gave D and trimming. The sample table shows roughly 370,000 clones, and roughly 89% are seen once. The ten largest clones take up roughly 9.4% of the sample.

Participants in the prospective study were aged about 18 to 89 years, lived in 20 to 30 United States geographic areas, and enrolled through a virtual design. In the prospective study, participants were assigned to cohorts based on the clinical history participants reported in a screening survey and a study questionnaire. Recovered participants in ImmuneRACE Cohort 3 were defined by two consecutive negative NP/OP PCR tests, clearance by a healthcare professional, or resolution of symptoms. In the prospective study, whole blood, serum and a nasopharyngeal or oropharyngeal swab were collected from each participant by mobile phlebotomists. Over an approximately 2-month period, participants in the prospective study had the option of providing additional blood draws and questionnaires. Before DNA extraction, prospective study blood samples were shipped either frozen or at room temperature.

The sequence links TRBV7-9 to TRBJ1-2; 7 bases in between match TRBD1. This clonotype was sampled from a woman aged 45-60 years who had recovered from COVID-19. The material sequenced was PBMCs or T cells enriched from blood (not recorded which). The DNA sequence follows: TGTGCCAGCAGCGACAGGGACTATGGCTACACCTTC. It specifies CASSDRDYGYTF.